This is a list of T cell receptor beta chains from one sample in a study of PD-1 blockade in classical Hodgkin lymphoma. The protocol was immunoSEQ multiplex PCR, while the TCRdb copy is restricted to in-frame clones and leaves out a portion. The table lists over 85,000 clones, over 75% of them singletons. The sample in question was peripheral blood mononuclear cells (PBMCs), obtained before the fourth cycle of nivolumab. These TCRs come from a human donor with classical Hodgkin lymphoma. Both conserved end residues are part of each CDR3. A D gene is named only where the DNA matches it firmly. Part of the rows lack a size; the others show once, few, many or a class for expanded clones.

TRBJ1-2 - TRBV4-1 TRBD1 CASSQERGQLYYGYTF TGCGCCAGCAGCCAAGAAAGGGGACAGTTATACTATGGCTACACCTTC
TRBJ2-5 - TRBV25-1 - CASSRQSRETQYF TGTGCCAGCAGTAGACAGTCGCGGGAGACCCAGTACTTC
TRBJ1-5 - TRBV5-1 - CASSLVPRGSNQPQHF TGCGCCAGCAGCTTGGTGCCCCGCGGAAGCAATCAGCCCCAGCATTTT
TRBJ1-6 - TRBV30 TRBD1 CAWSDRGYNSPLHF TGTGCCTGGAGTGACAGGGGTTATAATTCACCCCTCCACTTT
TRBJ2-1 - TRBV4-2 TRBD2 CASSQEAGGLDEQFF TGTGCCAGCAGCCAAGAAGCGGGGGGGTTGGATGAGCAGTTCTTC
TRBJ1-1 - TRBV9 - CASSEGGSTEAFF TGTGCCAGCAGCGAGGGTGGTAGTACTGAAGCTTTCTTT
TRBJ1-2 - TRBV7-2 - CASSARGGGDGYTF TGTGCCAGCAGCGCCCGGGGCGGAGGGGATGGCTACACCTTC
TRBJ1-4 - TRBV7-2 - CASSLDGQRNEKLFF TGTGCCAGCAGCTTAGATGGACAGCGTAATGAAAAACTGTTTTTT
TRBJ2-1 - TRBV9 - CASTEDSQGPEQFF TGTGCCAGCACCGAAGATTCACAGGGACCTGAGCAGTTCTTC
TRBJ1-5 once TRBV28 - CASSFSGVSNQPQHF TGTGCCAGCAGTTTTTCAGGGGTTAGCAATCAGCCCCAGCATTTT
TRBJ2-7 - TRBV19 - CASSAGFLYEQYF TGTGCCAGTAGCGCAGGGTTCCTCTACGAGCAGTACTTC
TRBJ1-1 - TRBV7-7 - CASSLSLNTEAFF TGTGCCAGCAGCTTATCCCTGAACACTGAAGCTTTCTTT
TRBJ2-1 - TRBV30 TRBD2 CAWSVTPTSGGPSSYNEQFF TGTGCCTGGAGTGTAACCCCTACTAGCGGGGGGCCAAGCTCCTACAATGAGCAGTTCTTC
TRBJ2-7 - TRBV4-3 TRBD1 CASSQEYAGGLSYEQYF TGCGCCAGCAGCCAAGAGTACGCAGGGGGCCTCTCCTACGAGCAGTACTTC
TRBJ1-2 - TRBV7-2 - CASSFGTRPTPYGYTF TGTGCCAGCAGCTTTGGTACCAGGCCCACTCCCTATGGCTACACCTTC
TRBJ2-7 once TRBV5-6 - CASSRDFSYEQYF TGTGCCAGCAGCCGGGACTTCTCCTACGAGCAGTACTTC
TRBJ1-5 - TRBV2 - CASSDLIYNQPQHF TGTGCCAGCAGTGATCTAATCTACAATCAGCCCCAGCATTTT
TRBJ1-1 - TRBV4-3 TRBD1 CASSQATGEGTEAFF TGCGCCAGCAGCCAAGCAACAGGGGAGGGCACTGAAGCTTTCTTT
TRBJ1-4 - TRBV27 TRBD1 CASSGQGGYEKLFF TGTGCCAGCAGCGGACAGGGGGGCTATGAAAAACTGTTTTTT